This entry features one TCR beta chain sequence. No antigen is known for it. This sample was included in a study of spatial heterogeneity in lung cancer. Study at large: Raw reads showed each unique TCR and UMI combination turning up more than ten times on average.

The time point here: sample taken at primary tumor resection. Without sorting, whole RNA was sequenced from tumor, nontumor lung or frozen PBMC. After removal of 0 bases from V and 14 bases from J, the junction contained 10 bases not matched to a gene. In germline, CDR1 is MNHEY, CDR2 SVGAGI. The CDR3 has 14 amino acids. TCR cDNA molecules each had a unique molecular identifier. Via MiXCR, TCRdb re-called the 5' RACE reads, giving one row per CDR3 protein. This table has about 44,000 distinct CDR3 sequences, 12% to 15% appearing once. Study-wide findings and caveats: At resection, ubiquitous expanded tumor TCRs appeared in blood more than at follow-up.

This receptor was identified in a male donor with early-stage non-small cell lung cancer. The input for sequencing was PBMCs, taken at surgery. This chain uses TRBV6-5 with TRBJ2-3; TRBD2 matches 8 bases. This chain's CDR3 is CASSYSMSGTSRYF. DNA for the CDR3: TGTGCCAGCAGTTACTCGATGTCCGGGACTAGTCGGTATTTT.